The 32 T cell receptor beta chains below were found in one sample sequenced in a study of control samples from healthy donors and cancer patients. TCRdb's table, derived via immunoSEQ multiplex PCR, lists solely in-frame clones and lacks some. The table lists around 120,000 clones, 75% to 90% of them singletons. Sequencing was carried out using PBMCs. The receptors stem from a woman aged 45-65 years with colorectal cancer.

The chain links TRBV28 to TRBJ2-5; no reliable D call. The CDR3 loop spans 15 amino acids. The V gene's germline CDR1 is MDHEN and CDR2 SYDVKM. Trimming took 7 bases from V and 4 from J, leaving 19 bases between them. CDR3 DNA: TGTGCCAGCAACTCCTACACGACGAAGGGAGAGACCCAGTACTTC. It is translated as CASNSYTTKGETQYF.

The rearrangement joins TRBV5-4 to TRBJ2-3; D assignment may be TRBD1 or TRBD2 (5 bases each). Trimming removed 2 bases at V and 10 bases at J, with 17 bases between. CDR1 and CDR2 (germline): SGHNT, YYREEE (reference sequence). The CDR3 sequence is 14 residues long. The CDR3 reads CASSFIGRGDPQYF. The CDR3 DNA sequence: TGTGCCAGCAGCTTTATTGGCAGAGGGGACCCGCAGTATTTT.

This chain uses TRBV5-5 with TRBJ1-4; D is ambiguous. The CDR3 is 14 residues long. Germline V CDR1 and CDR2: SGHKS, YYEKEE (reference sequence). Trimming pared 4 bases from V and 5 bases from J, leaving 12 bases between. The CDR3 loop is CASSPGPTNEKLFF. The CDR3 DNA sequence: TGTGCCAGCAGCCCCGGTCCTACGAATGAAAAACTGTTTTTT. The whole variable domain, remainder taken from reference TRBV5-5 and TRBJ1-4, is DAGVTQSPTHLIKTRGQQVTLRCSPISGHKSVSWYQQVLGQGPQFIFQYYEKEERGRGNFPDRFSARQFPNYSSELNVNALLLGDSALYLCASSPGPTNEKLFFGSGTQLSVL.

This clone has only one observation. V usage is TRBV3-1 (or the pseudogene TRBV3-2) and J usage is TRBJ2-7; D gene ambiguous. Trimming cost V 0 bases and J 2 bases, with 8 bases left between them. The CDR3 runs to 14 residues. The germline V gene has CDR1 LGHDT and CDR2 YNNKEL (reference sequence). Here the CDR3 reads CASSQDSLTYEQYF. The CDR3 DNA follows: TGTGCCAGCAGCCAAGACAGCTTAACCTACGAGCAGTACTTC.

The chain is built from TRBV28 and TRBJ1-1; D call uncertain. V gave up 5 bases and J gave up 2 bases, with 12 bases separating them. The CDR3 is 14 amino acids. Germline assignment: CDR1 MDHEN and CDR2 SYDVKM. The CDR3 region has the DNA TGTGCCAGCAGTGGGGTGCGGGGTAACACTGAAGCTTTCTTT. Translation: CASSGVRGNTEAFF. Full variable domain (missing parts from reference TRBV28 and TRBJ1-1): DVKVTQSSRYLVKRTGEKVFLECVQDMDHENMFWYRQDPGLGLRLIYFSYDVKMKEKGDIPEGYSVSREKKERFSLILESASTNQTSMYLCASSGVRGNTEAFFGQGTRLTVV.

This chain joins TRBV28 and TRBJ1-1; weak D call: TRBD1 (6 bases). Trimming shortened V by 2 bases and J by 0 bases, and 10 bases separated the two germline ends. The CDR3 has 15 residues. Germline V gives CDR1 MDHEN, CDR2 SYDVKM. CDR3 sequence reads: CASSLPGQVNTEAFF. CDR3 bases: TGTGCCAGCAGTTTACCGGGACAAGTGAACACTGAAGCTTTCTTT.

The rearrangement uses TRBV5-4 and TRBJ2-1, with 9 nucleotides matching TRBD2. CDR1 is SGHNT, CDR2 YYREEE, per germline (reference sequence). Trimming took 0 bases from V and 5 from J; bases not matched to a gene: 6. The CDR3 consists of 16 residues. In DNA, the CDR3 is TGTGCCAGCAGCTTGGGTGGGTCTAGCGGGAACAATGAGCAGTTCTTC. Translating gives CASSLGGSSGNNEQFF.

V gene TRBV15 combines with J gene TRBJ2-1, with 10 bases that match TRBD2. This CDR3 has 16 residues. The trim removed 0 bases at V and 4 bases at J, leaving 3 bases unmatched. Germline lookup yields CDR1 LNHNV and CDR2 YYDKDF (reference sequence). The CDR3, as DNA: TGTGCCACCAGCAGAGATCTAGCGGGAGCGTACAATGAGCAGTTCTTC. It translates to CATSRDLAGAYNEQFF.

The V and J genes are TRBV5-6 and TRBJ2-7; perhaps TRBD1 as D (5 bases). CDR3 size: 14 residues. The germline gives CDR1 SGHDT, CDR2 YYEEEE. Trimming took 1 base from V and 3 from J, leaving 11 bases between them. For the CDR3, the DNA is TGTGCCAGCAGCTTGCACAGGCGTGGCTACGAGCAGTACTTC. Protein sequence: CASSLHRRGYEQYF.

This clone was seen once. The rearrangement links TRBV14 to TRBJ1-2, with D uncertain. The length of the CDR3 is 17 residues. Looked up from germline, CDR1 is SGHDN and CDR2 is FVKESK. V lost 0 bases and J 4 bases, leaving 18 bases between the germline ends. The chain's CDR3 is CASSQEGRVGLIYGYTF. For the CDR3, the DNA is TGTGCCAGCAGCCAAGAAGGTCGAGTAGGACTGATCTATGGCTACACCTTC.

This chain connects TRBV6-5 to TRBJ1-2, with 7 bases that match TRBD1. The CDR3 loop spans 14 amino acids. In germline, CDR1 is MNHEY, CDR2 SVGAGI. With 6 bases clipped from V and 4 bases from J, the junction kept 8 bases outside the gene matches. The CDR3 nucleotides are TGTGCCAGCAGGACAGGGAGCCAGTCCTATGGCTACACCTTC. Translated, it gives CASRTGSQSYGYTF.

The rearrangement joins TRBV11-2 to TRBJ1-1; D is uncertain. Trimming shortened V by 0 bases and J by 1 base, and 9 bases separated the two germline ends. There are 15 residues in the CDR3. Germline V gene sequence: CDR1 SGHAT, CDR2 FQNNGV. CDR3 sequence (DNA): TGTGCCAGCAGCTTAGATTGGAAAGGGAACACTGAAGCTTTCTTT. Encoded protein: CASSLDWKGNTEAFF.

The rearrangement uses TRBV27 and TRBJ2-7; 7 bases map to TRBD1. The germline gives CDR1 MNHEY, CDR2 SMNVEV (reference sequence). V lost 6 bases and J lost 2; bases outside the gene matches: 7. This CDR3 contains 14 residues. The CDR3 bases are TGTGCCAGCAGGCTCAACAGGGGCCCCTACGAGCAGTACTTC. It translates to CASRLNRGPYEQYF.

The genes are TRBV4-1 and TRBJ2-5; D unresolved. With 3 bases removed from V and 5 bases from J, the gap between germline ends came to 10 bases. CDR3 length: 13 amino acids. In germline, CDR1 is MGHRA, CDR2 YSYEKL. CDR3 in DNA: TGCGCCAGCAGCCAGCTCCGATCGGAGACCCAGTACTTC. Translation: CASSQLRSETQYF.

CDR3: CASSPGGETQYF. The CDR3 DNA reads TGTGCCAGCAGTCCTGGTGGTGAGACCCAGTACTTC. The chain has TRBV28 and TRBJ2-5, with D uncertain. The CDR3 has 12 amino acids. Per germline, CDR1 MDHEN and CDR2 SYDVKM. Trimming took off 5 bases at V and 5 bases at J, with 9 bases between the two ends.

The J gene is TRBJ1-6, the V gene TRBV2; TRBD1 is a possible D gene (5 bases). V dropped 7 bases and J dropped 4 bases, with 11 bases sitting between them. This CDR3 comprises 14 residues. Germline loops: CDR1 SNHLY, CDR2 FYNNEI. CDR3 sequence (DNA): TGTGCCAGCACGGCGACAGAATATAATTCACCCCTCCACTTT. Its protein product is CASTATEYNSPLHF.

The table lists this clone with a few counts. The chain uses TRBV30 and TRBJ1-5; possible D gene TRBD1, 6 bases. The CDR3 is made up of 15 amino acids. The V end lost 3 bases, the J end lost 2 bases, and 14 bases lay between the germline ends. Germline V gene lookup returns CDR1 GTSNPN and CDR2 SVGIG (reference sequence). CDR3 DNA sequence: TGTGCCTGGAGATCGACAGGCCGTGGCAATCAGCCCCAGCATTTT. Protein: CAWRSTGRGNQPQHF.

J is TRBJ1-5 and V is TRBV6-2 or TRBV6-3, with a weak D call TRBD1 (5 bases). Germline loops: CDR1 MNHEY, CDR2 SVGEGT. Trimming cost V 2 bases and J 2 bases, with 16 bases left between them. CDR3 length: 17 amino acids. CDR3: CASSYAIQDFGNQPQHF. Here the CDR3 DNA reads TGTGCCAGCAGTTACGCCATACAGGATTTTGGCAATCAGCCCCAGCATTTT.

The J gene is TRBJ2-3, the V gene TRBV9; 12 bases align to TRBD2. The V gene end was trimmed by 3 bases and the J gene end by 3 bases; junction bases not matched to a gene: 8. The length of the CDR3 is 17 residues. CDR1 is SGDLS, CDR2 YYNGEE, per germline. CDR3 nucleotides: TGTGCCAGCAGCGCCCCGCTAGCGGGAGGGAGTACAGATACGCAGTATTTT. It encodes CASSAPLAGGSTDTQYF.

The chain combines TRBV7-2 with TRBJ2-3, with 11 bases fitting TRBD2. Per the germline V gene, CDR1 is SGHTA and CDR2 is FQGNSA. The CDR3 spans 16 residues. Unmatched junction bases numbered 5, after V lost 5 bases and J lost 1 base. The CDR3, as DNA: TGTGCCAGCAGCCCTCGGACTAGCGGGCGCACAGATACGCAGTATTTT. Translated, it gives CASSPRTSGRTDTQYF. Filled out from reference TRBV7-2 and TRBJ2-3, the complete variable domain reads GAGVSQSPSNKVTEKGKDVELRCDPISGHTALYWYRQSLGQGLEFLIYFQGNSAPDKSGLPSDRFSAERTGGSVSTLTIQRTQQEDSAVYLCASSPRTSGRTDTQYFGPGTRLTVL.

V usage is TRBV6-4 and J usage is TRBJ1-2; D gene uncertain. CDR1 and CDR2 from the germline V gene are MRHNA and SNTAGT. Between the trimmed V and J ends, which lost 4 bases and 6 bases, there was a span of 15 bases. The CDR3 length is 14 residues. The CDR3 here is CASSAGGRHDGYTF. The CDR3 DNA is TGTGCCAGCAGTGCGGGCGGGAGGCACGATGGCTACACCTTC.

This sequence joins TRBV7-2 and TRBJ2-5; 8 positions match TRBD2. Germline assignment: CDR1 SGHTA and CDR2 FQGNSA. The CDR3 loop spans 17 amino acids. The junction had 13 bases not matched to a gene; V was cut back by 3 bases and J by 4 bases. The CDR3 here is CASSLFGRGALLETQYF. The CDR3 DNA is TGTGCCAGCAGCTTGTTTGGGCGGGGGGCACTACTAGAGACCCAGTACTTC.

This chain connects TRBV2 to TRBJ1-1, with D uncertain. This CDR3 contains 12 residues. With 4 bases removed from V and 11 bases from J, the gap between germline ends came to 14 bases. The germline V gene has CDR1 SNHLY and CDR2 FYNNEI. The CDR3 nucleotides read TGTGCCAGCAGTGTCCCCGGGGTGCTTGCTTTCTTT. Protein sequence: CASSVPGVLAFF.

V is TRBV20-1 and J is TRBJ1-2; D is unresolved. Germline lookup yields CDR1 DFQATT and CDR2 SNEGSKA (reference sequence). The V and J ends lost 3 bases and 10 bases respectively, with 12 bases between them. CDR3 size: 11 residues. The CDR3 protein is CSARDGADYTF. The CDR3 DNA is TGCAGTGCTAGGGACGGAGCCGACTACACCTTC.

The gene calls are TRBV19 and TRBJ1-5, with a possible D match to TRBD1 (5 bases). This CDR3 region has 15 residues. V gave up 4 bases and J gave up 1 base, with 11 bases separating them. Looked up from germline, CDR1 is LNHDA and CDR2 is SQIVND (reference sequence). CDR3 DNA sequence: TGTGCCAGTAGTAGGGGGTTTAGGAGCAATCAGCCCCAGCATTTT. Translated, it gives CASSRGFRSNQPQHF.

The rearrangement links TRBV2 to TRBJ2-7, with 9 bases aligning to TRBD1. Germline CDR1 and CDR2: SNHLY and FYNNEI. Trimming at V came to 7 bases and at J to 6 bases, leaving 10 bases not matched to a gene. The CDR3 spans 14 residues. CDR3 loop: CASNYRDRDGEQYF. The DNA of the CDR3 is TGTGCCAGCAACTACCGGGACAGGGACGGCGAGCAGTACTTC.

The rearrangement joins TRBV18 to TRBJ1-5; weak D call: TRBD1 (5 bases). The CDR3 consists of 17 residues. V dropped 2 bases and J dropped 6 bases, with 20 bases sitting between them. Germline CDR1 is KGHSH and CDR2 is LQKENI. As DNA, the CDR3 is TGTGCCAGCTCACCAGATCGAGGGGCATTTGGGGGTCAGCCCCAGCATTTT. The encoded protein is CASSPDRGAFGGQPQHF.

The chain carries TRBV4-1 and TRBJ1-3; D is unclear. V was clipped by 2 bases and J by 0 bases, with 8 bases between them. The CDR3 sequence is 15 residues long. CDR1 and CDR2 from the germline V gene are MGHRA and YSYEKL. The CDR3 DNA reads as TGCGCCAGCAGCCAACCCGTTGGCTCTGGAAACACCATATATTTT. Its protein is CASSQPVGSGNTIYF.

V is TRBV5-1 and J is TRBJ1-3; D is perhaps TRBD1 (5 bases). CDR3 length equals 16 residues. The ends were cut back, 2 bases at V and 0 bases at J, with 12 bases in the middle. Germline values: CDR1 SGHRS, CDR2 YFSETQ. This CDR3 reads CASSLEPQGSGNTIYF. CDR3 coding DNA: TGCGCCAGCAGCTTAGAACCCCAGGGCTCTGGAAACACCATATATTTT. The full variable domain, its missing parts supplied by reference TRBV5-1 and TRBJ1-3, is KAGVTQTPRYLIKTRGQQVTLSCSPISGHRSVSWYQQTPGQGLQFLFEYFSETQRNKGNFPGRFSGRQFSNSRSEMNVSTLELGDSALYLCASSLEPQGSGNTIYFGEGSWLTVV.

The genes are TRBV19 and TRBJ2-5, with 10 bases identical to TRBD1. Germline loops: CDR1 LNHDA, CDR2 SQIVND (reference sequence). The J segment lost 5 bases and the V segment lost 4 bases, leaving 7 bases of the junction unmatched. This CDR3 is 15 amino acids long. The CDR3 DNA reads as TGTGCCAGTAGTAGGGGACAGGGGCTGGTTGAGACCCAGTACTTC. Its protein product is CASSRGQGLVETQYF.

The V call is TRBV28, the J call TRBJ2-7, with D unclear. This CDR3 spans 15 amino acids. CDR1 is MDHEN, CDR2 SYDVKM, per germline. With 1 base removed from V and 4 bases from J, the gap between germline ends came to 14 bases. CDR3 sequence: CASSLLQVSGYEQYF. The CDR3, as DNA: TGTGCCAGCAGTTTATTGCAGGTCTCTGGGTACGAGCAGTACTTC. Filled out from reference TRBV28 and TRBJ2-7, the complete variable domain reads DVKVTQSSRYLVKRTGEKVFLECVQDMDHENMFWYRQDPGLGLRLIYFSYDVKMKEKGDIPEGYSVSREKKERFSLILESASTNQTSMYLCASSLLQVSGYEQYFGPGTRLTVT.

The chain joins TRBV9 to TRBJ2-7; a possible D gene is TRBD2 (6 bases). The CDR3 consists of 14 residues. In germline, CDR1 is SGDLS, CDR2 YYNGEE. Trimming pared 0 bases from V and 2 bases from J, leaving 9 bases between. This chain's CDR3 is CASSVGGAAYEQYF. DNA of the CDR3: TGTGCCAGCAGCGTAGGCGGGGCCGCCTACGAGCAGTACTTC.